This T cell receptor (beta chain) was recovered during a study of cytomegalovirus exposure and HLA in healthy donors. Study-level results: About 87% or about 30% of the time was how often most TCR beta V segments were productive, according to an earlier analysis. Upon later analysis, HLA-associated TCR beta chains proved more clonally expanded than other, equally common chains.

About this clone: Its antigen is unknown.

PCR primers comprised 60 Vbeta and 13 Jbeta primers. The table came from immunoSEQ multiplex PCR; TCRdb's copy has only in-frame clones and leaves some out. The specimen's table records over 100,000 clones. V was clipped by 0 bases and J by 1 base, with 7 bases between them. Germline-derived CDR1 and CDR2 are SGHNT and YYREEE (reference sequence). The CDR3 extends over 14 amino acids. The sequenced sample was PBMCs. The chain joins TRBV5-4 to TRBJ1-1; no firm D call. The receptor's source is a woman aged 40 to 55 in good health and CMV-seropositive. The DNA of the CDR3 is TGTGCCAGCAGCTTGGCTCCGGGGAACACTGAAGCTTTCTTT. It codes for CASSLAPGNTEAFF.